This T cell receptor beta chain was observed in a study of T cell repertoires in cytomegalovirus infection. Study context: Shared public TCR beta signatures pointed to both CMV infection and a matching HLA type. Study-level points and caveats: The study found HLA-C-restricted CMV-specific TCR beta clonotypes dominating the ex vivo response. Identification of carriers of CMV plus the relevant HLA was performed using cumulative public TCR beta family frequency.

Germline lookup yields CDR1 DFQATT and CDR2 SNEGSKA (reference sequence). Trimming at V came to 0 bases and at J to 5 bases, leaving 13 bases not matched to a gene. The CDR3 is 17 residues long. A single record per CDR3 protein comes from TCRdb applying MiXCR to the reads. This repertoire shows around 170,000 distinct CDR3 sequences, under 20% found once; its top ten account for roughly a sixth. Comment on this clonotype: The antigen is not known.

The clonotype originates from a human donor in good health (CMV status not recorded). Some clones in this sample may be carry-over from other donors' samples. V gene TRBV20-1 combines with J gene TRBJ2-7; 10 bases agree with TRBD2. Sample: CD8+ T cells from PBMCs. In DNA form, the CDR3 reads TGCAGTGCTAGAGATGGGGGGAGCGGGGGGGAAGCCCACGAGCAGTACTTC. Translating gives CSARDGGSGGEAHEQYF.